This passage covers 28 T cell receptor beta chains from one sample sequenced in a study of blood T cell repertoires in COVID-19. Clones were sequenced by immunoSEQ multiplex PCR, and TCRdb holds only the in-frame ones, with some missing. Of fewer than 250,000 clones listed, about 90% are singletons. The sample taken for sequencing was peripheral blood. The receptor source for this set is a man aged 30-40 years with COVID-19, enrolled during active disease.

This sequence joins TRBV6-5 and TRBJ1-2, with 10 bases aligning to TRBD1. Trimming at V came to 6 bases and at J to 4 bases, leaving 8 bases not matched to a gene. Germline V CDR1 and CDR2: MNHEY, SVGAGI. CDR3 length: 15 residues. CDR3 bases: TGTGCCAGCAGATCTGACAGGGGGCCCGGCTATGGCTACACCTTC. Its translation is CASRSDRGPGYGYTF.

This clone was recorded once. This chain joins TRBV9 and TRBJ2-7, with TRBD1 identical over 11 bases. Germline CDR1 and CDR2: SGDLS and YYNGEE. The V gene end was trimmed by 7 bases and the J gene end by 2 bases; junction bases not matched to a gene: 8. The CDR3 runs to 15 residues. The CDR3 protein is CASGEGQGGTYEQYF. The CDR3 DNA follows: TGTGCCAGCGGGGAGGGACAGGGGGGAACCTACGAGCAGTACTTC.

The chain combines TRBV7-9 with TRBJ2-2, with a tentative D call TRBD2 (5 bases). Germline V CDR1 and CDR2: SEHNR, FQNEAQ (reference sequence). Trimming removed 5 bases at V and 1 base at J, with 11 bases between. The CDR3 sequence is 15 residues long. For the CDR3, the DNA is TGTGCCAGCAGCCCTTCAAGCGGGAACACCGGGGAGCTGTTTTTT. It yields the protein CASSPSSGNTGELFF.

The rearrangement uses TRBV19 and TRBJ1-1; D possibly corresponds to TRBD1 (5 bases). Germline V gene sequence: CDR1 LNHDA, CDR2 SQIVND (reference sequence). This CDR3 is built from 14 residues. The V and J ends lost 7 bases and 0 bases respectively, with 12 bases between them. In DNA form, the CDR3 reads TGTGCCAGTACCCCCCAGACAGTGAACACTGAAGCTTTCTTT. Its protein is CASTPQTVNTEAFF.

A single count supports this clone. The rearrangement links TRBV7-9 to TRBJ1-2, with a weak D call TRBD1 (6 bases). The V gene's germline CDR1 is SEHNR and CDR2 FQNEAQ (reference sequence). Trimming pared 5 bases from V and 1 base from J, leaving 17 bases between. The CDR3 is 16 amino acids. The CDR3 DNA is TGTGCCAGCAGCCCGCGACAGGAAGGAATTAACTATGGCTACACCTTC. It is translated as CASSPRQEGINYGYTF. The full variable domain, its missing parts supplied by reference TRBV7-9 and TRBJ1-2, is DTGVSQNPRHKITKRGQNVTFRCDPISEHNRLYWYRQTLGQGPEFLTYFQNEAQLEKSRLLSDRFSAERPKGSFSTLEIQRTEQGDSAMYLCASSPRQEGINYGYTFGSGTRLTVV.

The chain couples TRBV27 to TRBJ1-1; tentative D call: TRBD1 (5 bases). Deletions cut 6 bases from V and 6 bases from J, with 17 bases between. The CDR3 sequence is 14 residues long. From germline, CDR1 is MNHEY and CDR2 SMNVEV (reference sequence). CDR3 nucleotides: TGTGCCAGCAGCTCTCGGGGGGTTCCCGCTGAAGCTTTCTTT. Translation: CASSSRGVPAEAFF.

This clone was seen just once. V usage is TRBV7-9 and J usage is TRBJ1-3; perhaps TRBD1 as D (5 bases). The V gene lost 8 bases and the J gene lost 1 base, with 6 bases spanning the gap. Germline CDR1 is SEHNR and CDR2 is FQNEAQ (reference sequence). This CDR3 spans 12 amino acids. CDR3 DNA sequence: TGTGCCAGCCGGGGGTCTGGAAACACCATATATTTT. Its protein product is CASRGSGNTIYF.

DNA of the CDR3: TGCGCCAGCAGTGGACATCATGGGGGACAGGGGACAGATACGCAGTATTTT. This sequence encodes CASSGHHGGQGTDTQYF. This sequence joins TRBV10-1 and TRBJ2-3; 10 nucleotides line up with TRBD1. V shed 4 bases, J shed 3 bases, and the junction held 10 bases outside the gene matches. CDR3 length: 17 residues. From germline, CDR1 is WNHNN and CDR2 SYGVQD (reference sequence).

Comment on this clone: One junction end disagrees with the germline gene, perhaps due to a read error. V gene TRBV6-1 combines with J gene TRBJ1-2; 8 bases map to TRBD1. Germline V gene sequence: CDR1 MNHNS, CDR2 SASEGT. The CDR3 consists of 14 residues. Written as DNA, the CDR3 is TGTGCCAGCAGTGAATTCCAGGGGGCGTACCCACACAAATTC. This translates into CASSEFQGAYPHKF.

The rearrangement links TRBV5-1 to TRBJ1-1, with no clear D. Germline V gives CDR1 SGHRS, CDR2 YFSETQ. The CDR3 has 14 residues. Trimming left V 3 bases short and J 5 bases short, with 14 bases between. The CDR3 sequence: CASSSRVGVTEAFF. The CDR3 DNA is TGCGCCAGCAGCTCGAGGGTCGGGGTTACTGAAGCTTTCTTT.

V usage is TRBV11-1 and J usage is TRBJ2-7, with D possibly matching TRBD2 (6 bases). Germline V gene sequence: CDR1 SGHAT, CDR2 FQDESV (reference sequence). This CDR3 has 14 amino acids. V was pared by 5 bases and J by 0 bases, with 11 bases between. The CDR3 bases are TGTGCCAGCAGCCACGGGGGTAACTCCTACGAGCAGTACTTC. As protein: CASSHGGNSYEQYF.

This chain connects TRBV5-4 to TRBJ2-7, with TRBD2 matching over 7 bases. This CDR3 has 13 residues. V lost 4 bases, J lost 2 bases, and 3 bases stayed unmatched. Looked up from germline, CDR1 is SGHNT and CDR2 is YYREEE (reference sequence). Here the CDR3 reads CASSTSVTYEQYF. CDR3 coding DNA: TGTGCCAGCAGCACTAGCGTAACCTACGAGCAGTACTTC. The full variable domain, completed using reference TRBV5-4 and TRBJ2-7, is ETGVTQSPTHLIKTRGQQVTLRCSSQSGHNTVSWYQQALGQGPQFIFQYYREEENGRGNFPPRFSGLQFPNYSSELNVNALELDDSALYLCASSTSVTYEQYFGPGTRLTVT.

The J gene is TRBJ1-2, the V gene TRBV9, with D tentatively TRBD1 (5 bases). With 4 bases removed from V and 4 bases from J, the gap between germline ends came to 17 bases. Germline lookup yields CDR1 SGDLS and CDR2 YYNGEE. The CDR3 consists of 15 residues. The CDR3 region has the DNA TGTGCCAGCAGCCAAAGTGGGGGGGTACCCTATGGCTACACCTTC. Protein sequence: CASSQSGGVPYGYTF.

This clone was seen just once. The chain is built from TRBV5-1 and TRBJ2-2, with 8 bases that match TRBD1. The V and J ends lost 1 base and 6 bases, in that order; junction bases with no gene match: 11. The germline CDR1 and CDR2 sequences are SGHRS and YFSETQ. The CDR3 is 17 amino acids. The CDR3 reads CASSLYRGSNNAGELFF. DNA for the CDR3: TGCGCCAGCAGCTTGTACAGGGGGAGTAATAATGCCGGGGAGCTGTTTTTT.

The V gene is TRBV6-5, the J gene TRBJ2-1; a possible D gene is TRBD1 (5 bases). Germline CDR1 MNHEY, CDR2 SVGAGI. This CDR3 is 14 amino acids long. V was pared by 2 bases and J by 4 bases, with 9 bases between. The CDR3 coding sequence is TGTGCCAGCAGTTACCTGACAGCTTACAATGAGCAGTTCTTC. It specifies CASSYLTAYNEQFF.

The chain couples TRBV13 to TRBJ2-5; 9 positions match TRBD2. The CDR3 has 16 amino acids. Germline loops: CDR1 PRHDT, CDR2 FYEKMQ (reference sequence). The J segment lost 0 bases and the V segment lost 2 bases, leaving 4 bases of the junction unmatched. CDR3 region: CASSLRASGDQETQYF. The CDR3 DNA reads TGTGCCAGCAGCTTACGGGCTAGCGGGGACCAAGAGACCCAGTACTTC.

The gene calls are TRBV14 and TRBJ1-1; no reliable D call. Germline CDR1 is SGHDN and CDR2 is FVKESK. V lost 0 bases and J lost 1, with 9 bases in between. The CDR3 spans 15 residues. The CDR3 DNA sequence: TGTGCCAGCAGCCAAGATGGTTCCGGGAACACTGAAGCTTTCTTT. Protein product: CASSQDGSGNTEAFF. Looking up the rest from reference TRBV14 and TRBJ1-1 gives the full variable domain: EAGVTQFPSHSVIEKGQTVTLRCDPISGHDNLYWYRRVMGKEIKFLLHFVKESKQDESGMPNNRFLAERTGGTYSTLKVQPAELEDSGVYFCASSQDGSGNTEAFFGQGTRLTVV.

The chain combines TRBV7-9 with TRBJ2-5, with TRBD1 as a possible D gene (5 bases). CDR3 size: 13 residues. CDR1 and CDR2 from the germline V gene are SEHNR and FQNEAQ (reference sequence). The V end was cut by 3 bases, the J end by 5 bases, with 10 bases between. This chain's CDR3 is CASSLVGPETQYF. DNA of the CDR3: TGTGCCAGCAGCTTGGTGGGGCCGGAGACCCAGTACTTC.

The chain joins TRBV3-1 (or the pseudogene TRBV3-2) to TRBJ1-6; 12 bases match TRBD1. After removal of 3 bases from V and 9 bases from J, the junction contained 6 bases not matched to a gene. The V gene's germline CDR1 is LGHDT and CDR2 YNNKEL (reference sequence). The CDR3 spans 16 residues. The CDR3 DNA reads TGTGCCAGCAGCCACCCGGGACAGGGGGCTGTTTCACCCCTCCACTTT. Its translation is CASSHPGQGAVSPLHF.

This chain links TRBV7-2 with TRBJ2-7; 7 bases fit TRBD1. This CDR3 region has 16 residues. Germline V gene sequence: CDR1 SGHTA, CDR2 FQGNSA. Losses at the gene ends were 2 bases for V and 2 bases for J; bases not matched to a gene: 9. The CDR3 here is CASSLTRQGYTYEQYF. The CDR3 DNA sequence: TGTGCCAGCAGCTTAACCCGACAGGGATATACCTACGAGCAGTACTTC.

The rearrangement joins TRBV30 to TRBJ1-3, with D possibly TRBD1 on 6 matching bases. The CDR3 has 17 amino acids. Trimming removed 0 bases from V and 0 bases from J, with 15 bases in between. The germline gives CDR1 GTSNPN, CDR2 SVGIG (reference sequence). The CDR3 sequence: CAWSVLGRGSSGNTIYF. The CDR3, as DNA: TGTGCCTGGAGTGTACTTGGCAGGGGAAGCTCTGGAAACACCATATATTTT.

The V and J genes are TRBV5-5 and TRBJ2-1, with 9 positions matching TRBD1. CDR1 is SGHKS, CDR2 YYEKEE, per germline (reference sequence). J lost 7 bases, V lost 2 bases, and 1 base had no gene match. The CDR3 is 13 residues long. The CDR3 DNA is TGTGCCAGCAGCTTTGACAGGGGGAATGAGCAGTTCTTC. Amino acids: CASSFDRGNEQFF.

The chain links TRBV27 to TRBJ1-2; 9 bases fit TRBD1. The CDR3 has 15 amino acids. Germline V lookup: CDR1 MNHEY, CDR2 SMNVEV (reference sequence). With 6 bases clipped from V and 4 bases from J, the junction kept 9 bases outside the gene matches. In nucleotides, the CDR3 is TGTGCCAGCAGGGGGACAGGGTCATCGGGCTATGGCTACACCTTC. Its protein product is CASRGTGSSGYGYTF.

The V gene is TRBV15, the J gene TRBJ2-1; 7 positions match TRBD1. The ends lost 1 base at V and 4 bases at J; junction bases unmatched: 7. In germline, CDR1 is LNHNV, CDR2 YYDKDF (reference sequence). The CDR3 contains 16 residues. CDR3 nucleotide sequence: TGTGCCACCAGCAGAGGTCGAGCCAGGGGGTACAATGAGCAGTTCTTC. This gives the protein CATSRGRARGYNEQFF. The variable domain in full, with the rest retrieved from reference TRBV15 and TRBJ2-1, is DAMVIQNPRYQVTQFGKPVTLSCSQTLNHNVMYWYQQKSSQAPKLLFHYYDKDFNNEADTPDNFQSRRPNTSFCFLDIRSPGLGDTAMYLCATSRGRARGYNEQFFGPGTRLTVL.

The genes are TRBV9 and TRBJ1-4; possibly TRBD1 for D (6 bases). In germline, CDR1 is SGDLS, CDR2 YYNGEE. The CDR3 contains 17 residues. Trimming removed 0 bases from V and 6 bases from J, with 18 bases in between. CDR3 DNA: TGTGCCAGCAGCGTAGGTTCCAGTACCAGGGGTGATGAAAAACTGTTTTTT. This gives the protein CASSVGSSTRGDEKLFF.

The chain employs TRBV6-5 and TRBJ1-4; D remains ambiguous. The germline CDR1 and CDR2 sequences are MNHEY and SVGAGI. CDR3 length equals 12 residues. V lost 6 bases, J lost 8 bases, and 10 bases lay in between. CDR3 region: CASRSGSEKLFF. The CDR3 nucleotides read TGTGCCAGCAGGTCGGGGTCCGAAAAACTGTTTTTT.

The rearrangement joins TRBV7-2 to TRBJ1-5, with D possibly being TRBD1 (6 bases). Germline CDR1 SGHTA, CDR2 FQGNSA. This CDR3 contains 13 residues. V lost 6 bases to trimming and J lost 6 bases, with 12 bases between them. The CDR3 spells CASSSTGIQPQHF. DNA for the CDR3: TGTGCCAGCAGTTCGACAGGTATTCAGCCCCAGCATTTT.

The chain links TRBV3-1 (or the pseudogene TRBV3-2) to TRBJ2-3; TRBD2 is a possible D gene (5 bases). The CDR3 extends over 13 amino acids. Germline V gene sequence: CDR1 LGHDT, CDR2 YNNKEL (reference sequence). The germline V and J ends were trimmed by 4 bases and 9 bases, with 14 bases remaining between them. The CDR3 spells CASSLSSGRTQYF. In DNA form, the CDR3 reads TGTGCCAGCAGCCTGAGTTCGGGAAGGACGCAGTATTTT.